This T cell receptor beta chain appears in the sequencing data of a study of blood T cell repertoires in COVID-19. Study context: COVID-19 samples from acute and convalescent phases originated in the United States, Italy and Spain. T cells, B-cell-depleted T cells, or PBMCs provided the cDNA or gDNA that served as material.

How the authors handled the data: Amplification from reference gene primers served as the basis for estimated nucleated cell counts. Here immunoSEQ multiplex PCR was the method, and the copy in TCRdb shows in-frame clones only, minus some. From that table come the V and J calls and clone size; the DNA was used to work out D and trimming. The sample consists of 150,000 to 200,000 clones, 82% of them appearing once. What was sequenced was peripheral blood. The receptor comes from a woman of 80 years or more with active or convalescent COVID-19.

The CDR3 sequence is CASSFAGGTEAFF. In nucleotides, the CDR3 is TGCGCCAGCAGCTTTGCAGGGGGCACTGAAGCTTTCTTT. The chain couples TRBV5-1 to TRBJ1-1, with 7 bases matching TRBD1. The germline gives CDR1 SGHRS, CDR2 YFSETQ. The CDR3 runs to 13 residues. Germline trimming cut 2 bases from V and 4 bases from J; bases unmatched to any gene: 2. The full variable domain, rest sourced from reference TRBV5-1 and TRBJ1-1, is KAGVTQTPRYLIKTRGQQVTLSCSPISGHRSVSWYQQTPGQGLQFLFEYFSETQRNKGNFPGRFSGRQFSNSRSEMNVSTLELGDSALYLCASSFAGGTEAFFGQGTRLTVV.